The rows below give T cell receptor beta chains drawn from one sample of a study of regulatory T cells in long-lasting Graves disease. Via MiXCR, TCRdb re-called the multiplex PCR reads, giving one row per CDR3 protein. The sample lists roughly 500,000 distinct CDR3 sequences; 20% to 25% were seen once. The specimen comprised peripheral blood mononuclear cells (PBMCs), sampled when the disease was refractory, from a patient treated with antithyroid drugs. The receptors were sampled from a female donor with Graves disease. Each CDR3 is given without its conserved first and last residue. D genes are given only for firm matches.

V	D	J	CDR3
TRBV6-1	TRBD1	TRBJ2-5	ASRGGQAQETQY
TRBV12-3/TRBV12-4	.	TRBJ1-1	ASSQYVAEAF
TRBV6-4	.	TRBJ2-5	ASSRTNKGGTQY
TRBV15	.	TRBJ1-3	ATSREGADSGNTIY
TRBV10-2	.	TRBJ2-7	ASSSWDLYEQY
TRBV6-1	TRBD1	TRBJ1-5	ASSLLRDRGLSQPQH
TRBV24-1	.	TRBJ1-2	ATSDLTSYGYT
TRBV20-1	.	TRBJ1-5	SAASLDGPNQPQH
TRBV28	TRBD1	TRBJ1-2	ASSPSTGGSYGYT
TRBV12-3/TRBV12-4	TRBD2	TRBJ2-1	ASSPRNPAGTGNNEQF
TRBV5-1	.	TRBJ1-3	ASSLDWRNTIY
TRBV7-9	.	TRBJ1-1	ASSLDGGTAPNTEAF
TRBV5-6	.	TRBJ2-3	ASSFGGHTDTQY
TRBV2	.	TRBJ1-2	ASRGTASGYT
TRBV6-2/TRBV6-3	TRBD1	TRBJ1-6	ASRDRGGNSPLH
TRBV12-3/TRBV12-4	TRBD1	TRBJ1-5	ASSLGTGRHQPQH
TRBV11-1	TRBD2	TRBJ2-7	ASSLLRLAGEDQY
TRBV7-9	.	TRBJ2-5	ASEGRKETQY
TRBV5-1	TRBD1	TRBJ1-1	ASSPRTGGRGTEAF
TRBV6-5	.	TRBJ1-2	ASSSSGTRGYT
TRBV12-3/TRBV12-4	.	TRBJ2-7	ASSLAFTGMREQY
TRBV7-2	TRBD1	TRBJ2-7	AGSLWTGTNLEQY
TRBV7-2	.	TRBJ2-7	ASSLCPSEQY
TRBV27	.	TRBJ2-7	ASSLRESYEQY
TRBV10-3	.	TRBJ2-7	AISEGQTSYEQY